The present TCR beta chain was sequenced within a study of T cell responses to AZD1222 COVID-19 vaccine. The V end lost 5 bases, the J end lost 5 bases, and 16 bases lay between the germline ends. This CDR3 region has 15 residues. Germline V CDR1 and CDR2: MDHEN, SYDVKM. This clone has just a few counts. Clones were sequenced by immunoSEQ multiplex PCR, and TCRdb holds only the in-frame ones, with some missing. The table includes about 110,000 clones, roughly 90% detected once. The source of this sequence is an adult in good health. The V gene is TRBV28, the J gene TRBJ1-5, with D perhaps TRBD1 (5 bases). The sample here was peripheral blood, taken on day 0 of AZD1222 vaccination. The CDR3 DNA is TGTGCCAGCAGTCCGGACCGGACAACAGATCAGCCCCAGCATTTT. It codes for CASSPDRTTDQPQHF.